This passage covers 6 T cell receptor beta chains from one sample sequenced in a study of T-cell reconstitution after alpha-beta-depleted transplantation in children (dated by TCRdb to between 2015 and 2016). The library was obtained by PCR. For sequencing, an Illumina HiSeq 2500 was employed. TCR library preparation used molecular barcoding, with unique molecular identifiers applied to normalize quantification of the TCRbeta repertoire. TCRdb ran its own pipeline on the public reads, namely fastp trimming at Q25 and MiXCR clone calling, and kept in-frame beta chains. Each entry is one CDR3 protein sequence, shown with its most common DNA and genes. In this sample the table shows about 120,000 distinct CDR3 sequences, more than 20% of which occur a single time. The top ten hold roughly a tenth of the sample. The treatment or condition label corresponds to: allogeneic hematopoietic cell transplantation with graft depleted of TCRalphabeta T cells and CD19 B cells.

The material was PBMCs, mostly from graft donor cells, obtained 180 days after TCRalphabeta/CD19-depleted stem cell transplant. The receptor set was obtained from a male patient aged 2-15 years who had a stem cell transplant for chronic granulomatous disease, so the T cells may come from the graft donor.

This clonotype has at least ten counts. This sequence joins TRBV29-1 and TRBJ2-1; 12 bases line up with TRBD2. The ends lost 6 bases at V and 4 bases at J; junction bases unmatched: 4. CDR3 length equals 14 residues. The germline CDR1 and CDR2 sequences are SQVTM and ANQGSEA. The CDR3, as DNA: TGCAGCGTGAGACTAGCGGGGGCTTACAATGAGCAGTTCTTC. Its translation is CSVRLAGAYNEQFF.

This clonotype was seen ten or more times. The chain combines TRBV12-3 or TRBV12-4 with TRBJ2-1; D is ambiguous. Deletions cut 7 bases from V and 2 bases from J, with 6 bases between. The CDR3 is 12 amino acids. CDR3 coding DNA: TGTGCCAGCAAGGCTACCTACAATGAGCAGTTCTTC. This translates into CASKATYNEQFF.

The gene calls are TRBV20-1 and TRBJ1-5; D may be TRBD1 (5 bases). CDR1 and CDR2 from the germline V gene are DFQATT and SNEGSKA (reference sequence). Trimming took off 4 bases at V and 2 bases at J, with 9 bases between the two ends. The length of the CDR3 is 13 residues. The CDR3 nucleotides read TGCAGTGCTAACGGGGGGGGCAATCAGCCCCAGCATTTT. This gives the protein CSANGGGNQPQHF.

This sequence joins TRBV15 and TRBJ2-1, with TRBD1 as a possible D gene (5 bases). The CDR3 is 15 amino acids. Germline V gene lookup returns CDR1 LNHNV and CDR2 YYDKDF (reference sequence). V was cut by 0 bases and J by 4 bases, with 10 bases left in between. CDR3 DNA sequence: TGTGCCACCAGCAGAGAAGGCAGGGCTTACAATGAGCAGTTCTTC. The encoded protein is CATSREGRAYNEQFF.

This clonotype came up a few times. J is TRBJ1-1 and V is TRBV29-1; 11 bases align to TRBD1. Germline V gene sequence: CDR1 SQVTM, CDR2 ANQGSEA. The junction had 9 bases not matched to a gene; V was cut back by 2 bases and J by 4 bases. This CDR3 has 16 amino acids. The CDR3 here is CSVESSDRGRGTEAFF. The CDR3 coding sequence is TGCAGCGTTGAATCTTCGGACAGGGGGCGTGGCACTGAAGCTTTCTTT.

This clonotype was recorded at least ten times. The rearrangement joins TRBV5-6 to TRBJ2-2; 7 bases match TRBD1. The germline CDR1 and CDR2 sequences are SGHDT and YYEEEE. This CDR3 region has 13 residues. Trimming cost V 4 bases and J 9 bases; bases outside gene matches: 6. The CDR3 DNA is TGTGCCAGCAGCCAAACAGGGGCCAGGGAGCTGTTTTTT. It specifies CASSQTGARELFF.